This record looks at one TCR beta chain sequence and its context. This clonotype appeared once. Its antigen specificity is not known. Within one base of it there is no much larger clone, and no base qualities were kept. One read alone makes for weak evidence. The library was made by RT-PCR. Sequenced using an Illumina HiSeq 2500. In TCRdb, the public reads were trimmed at Q25 with fastp and aligned with MiXCR, with productive beta chains retained. Rows are combined by CDR3 protein, so each entry shows the most common genes and DNA. This sample holds more than 250,000 distinct CDR3 sequences; just over 20% were observed only once. The biggest ten clones account for roughly a tenth of the sample. The sample belongs to a study of response to subunit inactivated influenza vaccine (dated by TCRdb to the late 2010s). Regarding the research as a whole: To follow how T cells responded to a trivalent subunit inactivated influenza vaccine, the researchers relied on deep quantitative profiling of the T cell receptor repertoire. Study-wide findings and limitations: It was suggested by the authors that each seasonal influenza vaccination may recruit only a limited number of new T cells.

Based on the germline V gene, the CDR1 and CDR2 sequences are SGHTA and FQGNSA. Its CDR3 holds 16 amino acids, cysteine through phenylalanine. The entry retains the CDR3 DNA only, 48 bases that are in frame from base 1. V has 5 bases trimmed and J has 3 bases trimmed; junction bases matching no gene number 13. This receptor was taken from a man aged 50-75 years who received an inactivated influenza vaccine. Donor details come from another sample of the same person, matched by shared clones. Sample: PBMCs from blood, taken approximately 22 months after vaccination. The receptor chain draws on TRBV7-2 and TRBJ2-7; TRBD2 aligns with 7 central bases. The CDR3 has the sequence CASSKGPRGSIYEQYF. DNA sequence: TGTGCCAGCAGCAAAGGTCCGCGCGGGAGTATCTACGAGCAGTACTTC.